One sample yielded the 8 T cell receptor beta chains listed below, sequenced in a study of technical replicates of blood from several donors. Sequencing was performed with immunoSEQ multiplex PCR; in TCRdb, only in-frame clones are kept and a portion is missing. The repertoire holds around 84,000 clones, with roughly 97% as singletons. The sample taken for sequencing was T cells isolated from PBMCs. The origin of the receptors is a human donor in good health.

CDR3 sequence reads: CASSFYGPGELFF. As DNA, the CDR3 is TGTGCCAGCAGTTTCTACGGTCCCGGGGAGCTGTTTTTT. The chain couples TRBV28 to TRBJ2-2; D is unresolved. CDR3 size: 13 residues. Germline V gives CDR1 MDHEN, CDR2 SYDVKM. The ends were cut back, 3 bases at V and 6 bases at J, with 8 bases in the middle.

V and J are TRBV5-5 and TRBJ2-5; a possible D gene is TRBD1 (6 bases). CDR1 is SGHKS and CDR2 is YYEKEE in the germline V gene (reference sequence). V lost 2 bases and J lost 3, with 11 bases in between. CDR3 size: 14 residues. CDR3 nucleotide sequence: TGTGCCAGCAGCTTCATGGGACAAGAAGAGACCCAGTACTTC. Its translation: CASSFMGQEETQYF.

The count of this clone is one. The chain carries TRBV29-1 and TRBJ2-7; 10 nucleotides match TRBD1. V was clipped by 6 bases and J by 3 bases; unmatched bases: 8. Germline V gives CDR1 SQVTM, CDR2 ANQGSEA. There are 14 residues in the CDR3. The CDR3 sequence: CSVTRQGASYEQYF. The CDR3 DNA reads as TGCAGCGTCACCCGACAGGGGGCCAGCTACGAGCAGTACTTC.

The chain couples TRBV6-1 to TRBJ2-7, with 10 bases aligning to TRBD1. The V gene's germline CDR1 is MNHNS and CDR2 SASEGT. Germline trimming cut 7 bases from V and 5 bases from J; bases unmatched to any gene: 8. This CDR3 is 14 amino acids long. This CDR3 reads CASTHRDRGDEQYF. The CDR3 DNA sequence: TGTGCCAGCACCCACCGGGACAGGGGCGACGAGCAGTACTTC.

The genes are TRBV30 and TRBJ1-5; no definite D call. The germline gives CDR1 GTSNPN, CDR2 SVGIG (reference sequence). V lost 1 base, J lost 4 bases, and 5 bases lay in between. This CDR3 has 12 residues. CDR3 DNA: TGTGCCTGGAGTGAACAGAATCAGCCCCAGCATTTT. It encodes CAWSEQNQPQHF.

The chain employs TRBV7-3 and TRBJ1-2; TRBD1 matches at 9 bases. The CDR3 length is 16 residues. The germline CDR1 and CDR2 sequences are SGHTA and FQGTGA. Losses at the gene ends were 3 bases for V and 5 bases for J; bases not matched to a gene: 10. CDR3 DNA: TGTGCCAGCAGCTTCGACGGTGGACAGGGGAGATATGGCTACACCTTC. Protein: CASSFDGGQGRYGYTF. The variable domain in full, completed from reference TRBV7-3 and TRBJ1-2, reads GAGVSQTPSNKVTEKGKYVELRCDPISGHTALYWYRQSLGQGPEFLIYFQGTGAADDSGLPNDRFFAVRPEGSVSTLKIQRTERGDSAVYLCASSFDGGQGRYGYTFGSGTRLTVV.

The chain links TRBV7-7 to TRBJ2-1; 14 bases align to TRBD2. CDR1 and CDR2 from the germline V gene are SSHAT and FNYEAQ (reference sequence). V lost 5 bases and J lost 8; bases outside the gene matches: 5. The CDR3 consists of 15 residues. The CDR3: CASSAGLAGGYEQFF. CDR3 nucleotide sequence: TGTGCCAGCAGCGCAGGACTAGCGGGAGGATATGAGCAGTTCTTC.

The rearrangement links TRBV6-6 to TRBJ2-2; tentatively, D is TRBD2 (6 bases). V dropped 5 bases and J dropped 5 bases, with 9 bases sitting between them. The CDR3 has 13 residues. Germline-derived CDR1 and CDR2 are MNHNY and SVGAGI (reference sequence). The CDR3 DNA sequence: TGTGCCAGCAGTGGACTACAAACCGGGGAGCTGTTTTTT. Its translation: CASSGLQTGELFF.